The sequence of this TCR beta chain was determined in a study of T-cell reconstitution after alpha-beta-depleted transplantation in children. Unique molecular identifiers featured in how the TCRbeta library was prepared. TCRdb reprocessed the PCR reads with MiXCR, giving one entry per CDR3 protein. Of about 290,000 distinct CDR3 sequences listed, roughly a tenth are singletons. The CDR3 is 12 amino acids. Germline assignment: CDR1 LGHDT and CDR2 YNNKEL (reference sequence). Deletions cut 3 bases from V and 9 bases from J, with 9 bases between. The sample holds many counts of this clonotype. The material was PBMCs, obtained before TCRalphabeta/CD19-depleted stem cell transplant. The V gene is TRBV3-1, the J gene TRBJ2-1; D uncertain. This receptor was obtained from a boy under three years old with acute myeloid leukemia, due to receive a stem cell transplant. CDR3 in amino acids: CASSQTPAEQFF. DNA of the CDR3: TGTGCCAGCAGCCAGACCCCGGCTGAGCAGTTCTTC.